This T cell receptor (beta chain) was profiled in a study of T cell changes during pregnancy in multiple sclerosis. The V gene's germline CDR1 is LNHDA and CDR2 SQIVND (reference sequence). Losses at the gene ends were 1 base for V and 7 bases for J; bases not matched to a gene: 4. The CDR3 consists of 16 residues. Some clones are missing from TCRdb's copy, which holds only in-frame ones; the method was immunoSEQ multiplex PCR. The table includes around 56,000 clones, 90% detected once. The rearrangement uses TRBV19 and TRBJ2-1; 13 positions agree with TRBD2. Sequenced material: peripheral blood, taken in the first trimester of pregnancy. The clonotype comes from a female donor in good health, enrolled as a control in a pregnancy study. The DNA of the CDR3 is TGTGCCAGTAGTATAGGGACTAGCGGGAGCGGAAATGAGCAGTTCTTC. Translation gives CASSIGTSGSGNEQFF.